This T cell receptor beta chain came from a study of T cell clonality in common variable immunodeficiency (dated by TCRdb to about 2015). For sequencing, equivalent amounts of genomic DNA were input from CVID and control samples. For every sample, a 60 bp segment covering the rearranged TCRbeta CDR3 region was amplified and then sequenced. The immunoSEQ assay, a bias-corrected multiplex PCR combined with high-throughput sequencing, was used for TCRbeta amplification. Concerning the study's data processing: Each unique nucleotide sequence was treated as a clone and annotated with V, D and J genes, copy number and frequency. Sequences were labeled productive if in frame, and non-productive if out of frame or containing stop codons. As previously described, clonality was computed from Shannon's entropy. Mean CDR3 Kyte-Doolittle hydropathy was derived from the predicted amino acid sequences of productive clones. Using the R hclust function, scaled V gene usage was clustered hierarchically with Manhattan distance and complete linkage. Sharing of clones by CDR3 amino acid sequence was evaluated by resampling 12 repertoires per group over 100 rounds. Repertoires were searched for more than 55 published EBV-specific and about 240 published CMV-specific TCRbeta sequences. Analysis left out a couple of CVID samples that produced under 10,000 sequences, so fewer than 50 CVID repertoires remained. Sourced from immuneACCESS, this table was stored by TCRdb with only in-frame sequences that have V and J called. A share of the clones is absent; for the studies checked, an unresolved V gene accounts for under half, and the remainder has no known explanation. V and J calls and clone size are those listed in that table; D and trimming were worked out from the DNA. This sample includes some 28,000 clones, and none of them was observed just once. The top ten clonotypes cover 29% of the sample.

What the research found in general, with its limitations: Fewer TCRbeta clones were shared among CVID subjects than among healthy controls (p < 0.0001). According to the authors, figuring out what caused the increased clonality in CVID would require sequencing the repertoires of T cell subpopulations. Reportedly, TCRbeta sequences from CVID had fewer deletions and N-nucleotide insertions, and highly modified clones with 13 or more V deletions were absent from CVID. Despite equal DNA input, controls averaged roughly 80,000 unique sequences per sample versus some 30,000 in CVID samples. Differences among patients in the CVID cohort limited the correlations between repertoire features and clinical complications. TCRbeta clonality was higher in CVID subjects than in healthy controls (t-test p = 0.018), and the increase was most characteristic of about a third of subjects.

Standard criteria were used to diagnose CVID, namely serum IgG, IgA and/or IgM reduced below the normal range together with specific antibody deficiency. There were about 43 subjects in the CVID group (roughly 15 female and roughly 29 male), ranging in age from about 8 to 70 years, with a mean age of 40. Both CVID patients and healthy controls were predominantly of Caucasian heritage. All CVID subjects had received replacement immunoglobulin therapy for at least one year at the time of study participation. When blood was collected, none of the CVID subjects were ill or on immunomodulatory or immunosuppressive medication. Heparinized peripheral whole blood samples of about 4.5 to 8 ml were collected from each donor. Genomic DNA from adults with common variable immune deficiency (CVID) and from healthy adult controls was the source for sequencing TCRbeta CDR3 repertoires. To isolate peripheral blood mononuclear cells, diluted blood was subjected to density centrifugation over Hypaque 1077 or Ficoll-Paque. Genomic DNA was obtained from unsorted mononuclear cells using either Qiagen column purification or a centrifugation-based method.

Looking up the germline V gene (reference sequence) yields CDR1 SEHNR and CDR2 FQNEAQ. V trim: 5 bases; J trim: 5 bases; unmatched bases: 6. CDR3 length: 14 amino acids, cysteine to phenylalanine. Shown are 33 bases from within the CDR3, in frame from base 1. As concerns this clone: Its specific antigen is unknown. Read coverage stops 3 residues before the CDR3 terminus; the germline J gene supplies the remainder.

The TCR comes from a human donor with common variable immunodeficiency. What was sequenced was peripheral blood mononuclear cells. This chain joins TRBV7-9 to TRBJ2-5, with 9 middle bases fitting TRBD1. The CDR3 bases that were read are TGTGCCAGCAGCCGACAGGGGGGGAGGGAGACC. Translated, this is CASSRQGGRET. The complete CDR3 reads CASSRQGGRETQYF.